This passage covers 29 T cell receptor beta chains from one sample sequenced in a study of CD8 T cells in ankylosing spondylitis. Each CDR3 protein is one row after TCRdb ran MiXCR on the 5' RACE reads. Here the sample spans 200,000 to 250,000 distinct CDR3 sequences, 20% to 30% being singletons. Sequences were obtained from blood, either unsorted or a sorted T cell fraction (not recorded which). These TCRs come from a male donor with ankylosing spondylitis or in good health (not recorded which).

The rearrangement uses TRBV20-1 and TRBJ2-7, with D hard to call. Between the trimmed V and J ends, which lost 0 bases and 2 bases, there was a span of 14 bases. The CDR3 totals 15 residues. The germline gives CDR1 DFQATT, CDR2 SNEGSKA (reference sequence). CDR3 bases: TGCAGTGCTAGAGATACGAGCAGCAGCGCCTACGAGCAGTACTTC. It specifies CSARDTSSSAYEQYF.

The chain joins TRBV6-5 to TRBJ2-2; tentatively, D is TRBD1 (5 bases). The CDR3 consists of 12 residues. From germline, CDR1 is MNHEY and CDR2 SVGAGI. V was clipped by 11 bases and J by 4 bases, with 11 bases between them. The CDR3 DNA sequence: TGTGCCGCCTGGCAGGGCACCGGGGAGCTGTTTTTT. It encodes CAAWQGTGELFF.

The chain carries TRBV29-1 and TRBJ2-7, with D possibly TRBD2 on 6 matching bases. V lost 4 bases and J 5 bases, leaving 21 bases between the germline ends. This CDR3 has 15 amino acids. Germline assignment: CDR1 SQVTM and CDR2 ANQGSEA. The CDR3, as DNA: TGCAGCGTTGCCTCACGGCGGGAAGCACTGGACGAGCAGTACTTC. It codes for CSVASRREALDEQYF.

This clonotype was recorded at least ten times. The chain employs TRBV29-1 and TRBJ2-6; 7 bases fit TRBD2. J gave up 0 bases and V 2 bases, and 7 bases lay outside the gene matches. Germline V gives CDR1 SQVTM, CDR2 ANQGSEA. This CDR3 has 17 residues. DNA of the CDR3: TGCAGCGTTGAAAGCGTTGGCGGGGGCTCTGGGGCCAACGTCCTGACTTTC. Protein product: CSVESVGGGSGANVLTF. Full variable domain (outside the CDR3, taken from reference TRBV29-1 and TRBJ2-6): SAVISQKPSRDICQRGTSLTIQCQVDSQVTMMFWYRQQPGQSLTLIATANQGSEATYESGFVIDKFPISRPNLTFSTLTVSNMSPEDSSIYLCSVESVGGGSGANVLTFGAGSRLTVL.

The chain employs TRBV4-2 and TRBJ1-3; 8 bases agree with TRBD1. Germline trimming cut 0 bases from V and 0 bases from J; bases unmatched to any gene: 7. CDR3 length: 18 residues. CDR1 and CDR2 from the germline V gene are LGHNA and YNFKEQ. For the CDR3, the DNA is TGTGCCAGCAGCCAAGAGAGACAGGGGTCGGGCTCTGGAAACACCATATATTTT. As protein: CASSQERQGSGSGNTIYF.

The chain combines TRBV20-1 with TRBJ2-3; D call uncertain. The V and J ends lost 0 bases and 0 bases respectively, with 10 bases between them. The germline V gene has CDR1 DFQATT and CDR2 SNEGSKA (reference sequence). The CDR3 sequence is 15 residues long. The CDR3 nucleotides are TGCAGTGCTAGAGACCGGGTAACTAGCACAGATACGCAGTATTTT. It translates to CSARDRVTSTDTQYF.

This clonotype was detected ten times or more. The gene calls are TRBV21-1 and TRBJ2-5. TRBV21-1 is a known pseudogene. CDR3 length equals 15 residues. The CDR3 sequence is CASSKLGSEVETQYF. DNA for the CDR3: TGTGCCAGCAGCAAACTCGGCAGCGAGGTTGAGACCCAGTACTTC.

This clonotype was counted only a few times. The J gene is TRBJ1-2, the V gene TRBV4-3; TRBD1 aligns across 7 bases. After removal of 0 bases from V and 1 base from J, the junction contained 5 bases not matched to a gene. The CDR3 is made up of 16 amino acids. The germline V gene encodes CDR1 LGHNA and CDR2 YSLEER. CDR3 protein: CASSQDYRGDNYGYTF. CDR3 coding DNA: TGCGCCAGCAGCCAAGATTACAGGGGTGATAACTATGGCTACACCTTC.

This clonotype was picked up many times. The chain carries TRBV12-3 or TRBV12-4 and TRBJ2-7, with D perhaps given as TRBD1 or TRBD2 (5 bases each). The CDR3 totals 12 residues. Trimming removed 3 bases at V and 6 bases at J, with 9 bases between. The CDR3 protein is CASSFRDGEQYF. In DNA form, the CDR3 reads TGTGCCAGCAGTTTCCGGGACGGCGAGCAGTACTTC.

This chain connects TRBV11-2 to TRBJ2-7; D possibly corresponds to TRBD2 (6 bases). The CDR3 consists of 15 residues. The germline V gene encodes CDR1 SGHAT and CDR2 FQNNGV. Trimming stripped 5 bases from V and 7 bases from J, with 21 bases between. The CDR3 bases are TGTGCCAGCAGCCCCAACCCGGGACTGAGGATTGAGCAGTACTTC. It yields the protein CASSPNPGLRIEQYF.

The J gene is TRBJ2-7, the V gene TRBV29-1; 7 bases are shared with TRBD1. The V gene end was trimmed by 6 bases and the J gene end by 6 bases; junction bases not matched to a gene: 8. Germline CDR1 and CDR2: SQVTM and ANQGSEA. This CDR3 comprises 12 residues. The CDR3 sequence: CSVTNRGPEQYF. Here the CDR3 DNA reads TGCAGCGTCACTAACAGGGGCCCCGAGCAGTACTTC.

The chain carries TRBV20-1 and TRBJ2-3, with D perhaps matching TRBD2 (6 bases). V lost 1 base and J lost 3, with 11 bases in between. The V gene's germline CDR1 is DFQATT and CDR2 SNEGSKA (reference sequence). This CDR3 comprises 14 residues. The CDR3 sequence: CSARAQGRTDTQYF. In DNA, the CDR3 is TGCAGTGCTAGAGCTCAAGGGAGGACAGATACGCAGTATTTT.

This clonotype was found many times. The rearrangement links TRBV24-1 to TRBJ2-2; 9 bases line up with TRBD1. CDR1 and CDR2 from the germline V gene are KGHDR and SFDVKD. The V and J ends lost 2 bases and 6 bases, in that order; junction bases with no gene match: 6. This CDR3 has 16 amino acids. CDR3 coding DNA: TGTGCCACCAGTGATTCTTCGGACAGGGGACCCGGGGAGCTGTTTTTT. Residues: CATSDSSDRGPGELFF.

This clonotype was counted at least ten times. The chain carries TRBV5-1 and TRBJ2-7; 14 bases are a match to TRBD2. Germline V CDR1 and CDR2: SGHRS, YFSETQ. The CDR3 has 15 residues. V was pared by 4 bases and J by 6 bases, with 6 bases of the junction left unmatched. CDR3 DNA: TGCGCCAGCAGCAAACCGGGACTAGCGGGAGTCGAGCAGTACTTC. This encodes CASSKPGLAGVEQYF.

The V gene is TRBV7-9, the J gene TRBJ2-3; D is unresolved. Germline V gene data show CDR1 as SEHNR and CDR2 as FQNEAQ (reference sequence). This CDR3 has 12 amino acids. V lost 3 bases, J lost 2 bases, and 3 bases lay in between. This chain's CDR3 is CASSLYTDTQYF. The CDR3 coding sequence is TGTGCCAGCAGCTTGTACACAGATACGCAGTATTTT.

This clonotype was counted many times. V and J are TRBV20-1 and TRBJ1-1; the D is unclear. This CDR3 spans 14 amino acids. V lost 0 bases and J lost 1, with 9 bases in between. In germline, CDR1 is DFQATT, CDR2 SNEGSKA (reference sequence). The CDR3 reads CSARDARKNTEAFF. CDR3 sequence (DNA): TGCAGTGCTAGAGATGCGCGGAAGAACACTGAAGCTTTCTTT.

The chain links TRBV20-1 to TRBJ2-7; the match to TRBD2 covers 10 bases. V shed 7 bases, J shed 3 bases, and the junction held 6 bases outside the gene matches. This CDR3 region has 13 residues. Germline loops: CDR1 DFQATT, CDR2 SNEGSKA (reference sequence). This chain's CDR3 is CSGSGRAHYEQYF. Written as DNA, the CDR3 is TGCAGTGGGAGCGGGAGGGCCCACTACGAGCAGTACTTC.

This clonotype was observed at least ten times. Here the CDR3 reads CASSLKGNTQYF. CDR3 in DNA: TGTGCCAGCAGTTTAAAGGGGAATACGCAGTATTTT. The V and J genes are TRBV12-3 or TRBV12-4 and TRBJ2-3; D may be TRBD1 (5 bases). V lost 2 bases to trimming and J lost 7 bases, with 7 bases between them. The CDR3 loop spans 12 amino acids.

The chain recombines TRBV20-1 with TRBJ1-5; a weak D match, TRBD1 (5 bases). The CDR3 contains 15 residues. CDR1 is DFQATT, CDR2 SNEGSKA, per germline (reference sequence). Trimming removed 2 bases from V and 0 bases from J, with 11 bases in between. CDR3 in DNA: TGCAGTGCTAGAAGGGACGAATATAGCAATCAGCCCCAGCATTTT. Residues: CSARRDEYSNQPQHF.

In its sample, this clonotype was seen many times. V and J are TRBV28 and TRBJ2-7; D is possibly TRBD1 (6 bases). Trimming took off 6 bases at V and 2 bases at J, with 14 bases between the two ends. Germline values: CDR1 MDHEN, CDR2 SYDVKM. CDR3 length: 14 residues. The CDR3 is CASRRDTPTYEQYF. The CDR3 DNA sequence: TGTGCCAGCAGACGGGACACCCCGACCTACGAGCAGTACTTC.

CDR3 in DNA: TGCAGTGCTCTTAAGGGAGGGGACAATGAGCAGTTCTTC. Translating gives CSALKGGDNEQFF. This sequence joins TRBV20-1 and TRBJ2-1; 7 bases map to TRBD2. Germline values: CDR1 DFQATT, CDR2 SNEGSKA (reference sequence). This CDR3 comprises 13 residues. V lost 5 bases to trimming and J lost 5 bases; unmatched junction nucleotides: 6.

This clonotype was detected ten times or more. This rearrangement joins TRBV5-5 to TRBJ1-5; the D is unclear. V lost 4 bases to trimming and J lost 1 base, with 12 bases between them. Germline values: CDR1 SGHKS, CDR2 YYEKEE (reference sequence). This CDR3 comprises 15 residues. The CDR3 spells CASSANTGSNQPQHF. DNA for the CDR3: TGTGCCAGCAGCGCAAATACCGGGAGCAATCAGCCCCAGCATTTT.

J is TRBJ2-5 and V is TRBV7-2, with TRBD2 matching 8 bases. With 1 base clipped from V and 7 bases from J, the junction kept 8 bases outside the gene matches. Germline V lookup: CDR1 SGHTA, CDR2 FQGNSA. The CDR3 has 15 amino acids. The DNA of the CDR3 is TGTGCCAGCAGCTTAGTACCGGGAGGGCCGGGGACCCAGTACTTC. Translation gives CASSLVPGGPGTQYF. The variable domain in full, with the rest retrieved from reference TRBV7-2 and TRBJ2-5, is GAGVSQSPSNKVTEKGKDVELRCDPISGHTALYWYRQSLGQGLEFLIYFQGNSAPDKSGLPSDRFSAERTGGSVSTLTIQRTQQEDSAVYLCASSLVPGGPGTQYFGPGTRLLVL.

The chain carries TRBV5-6 and TRBJ2-5, with a possible D match to TRBD1 (6 bases). Germline-derived CDR1 and CDR2 are SGHDT and YYEEEE. V was cut by 2 bases and J by 1 base, with 9 bases left in between. The CDR3 contains 14 residues. CDR3 sequence: CASSFRGTQETQYF. CDR3 nucleotides: TGTGCCAGCAGCTTCAGGGGCACCCAAGAGACCCAGTACTTC.

The CDR3 DNA reads TGTGCCAGCAGCCCCGGGACTAGCGGGAGTTTCCAAGAGACCCAGTACTTC. As protein: CASSPGTSGSFQETQYF. V is TRBV5-6 and J is TRBJ2-5, with 14 bases fitting TRBD2. The CDR3 contains 17 residues. With 4 bases clipped from V and 1 base from J, the junction kept 6 bases outside the gene matches. Germline assignment: CDR1 SGHDT and CDR2 YYEEEE.

In its sample, this clonotype was seen a few times. This chain connects TRBV20-1 to TRBJ2-7; 11 bases fit TRBD2. This CDR3 comprises 14 residues. The trim removed 3 bases at V and 6 bases at J, leaving 7 bases unmatched. The germline V gene has CDR1 DFQATT and CDR2 SNEGSKA (reference sequence). The CDR3 DNA sequence: TGCAGTGCTAGCTCACTAGCGGGAGCGGGCGAGCAGTACTTC. Its protein product is CSASSLAGAGEQYF.

The chain recombines TRBV20-1 with TRBJ2-3; the D is unclear. CDR3 length equals 12 residues. V lost 0 bases, J lost 7 bases, and 8 bases lay in between. CDR1 DFQATT and CDR2 SNEGSKA come from the germline V gene (reference sequence). In DNA, the CDR3 is TGCAGTGCTAGAGATTGGGGAAATACGCAGTATTTT. As protein: CSARDWGNTQYF.

This clonotype was seen more than once but under ten times. The V and J genes are TRBV29-1 and TRBJ2-7; TRBD1 or TRBD2 may be the D gene (5 bases each). The CDR3 contains 12 residues. Germline V gives CDR1 SQVTM, CDR2 ANQGSEA. Trimming cost V 3 bases and J 5 bases, with 11 bases left between them. The CDR3 DNA is TGCAGCGTTGATGAGGGGATGGACGAGCAGTACTTC. Translating it yields CSVDEGMDEQYF.

This clonotype was seen many times. This sequence joins TRBV18 and TRBJ2-5; 7 positions agree with TRBD1. The ends lost 3 bases at V and 5 bases at J; junction bases unmatched: 9. The germline gives CDR1 KGHSH, CDR2 LQKENI. This CDR3 comprises 15 residues. CDR3 coding DNA: TGTGCCAGCTCACCGGACGGACAGGTCTCGGAGACCCAGTACTTC. It encodes CASSPDGQVSETQYF.